Shown below are 24 T cell receptor beta chains from a single sample sequenced in a study of PD-L1 blockade in urothelial cancer. Time point: peripheral blood 6 weeks after treatment start. Assay: immunoSEQ multiplex PCR; the TCRdb copy retains only in-frame clones and omits some. Among 66,000 or so clones, about 90% were seen once, and the ten largest hold roughly 12%. Specimen: PBMCs, collected around atezolizumab (anti-PD-L1) treatment. The receptors come from a man in his sixties with urothelial cancer.

The chain combines TRBV19 with TRBJ2-7; a possible D gene is TRBD1 (5 bases). The V end was cut by 3 bases, the J end by 5 bases, with 20 bases between. Germline assignment: CDR1 LNHDA and CDR2 SQIVND (reference sequence). The CDR3 contains 16 residues. The CDR3 DNA sequence: TGTGCCAGTAGTATGAAACGACAGTATATGCCCCACGAGCAGTACTTC. Amino acid sequence: CASSMKRQYMPHEQYF.

This chain joins TRBV2 and TRBJ1-2; D possibly corresponds to TRBD1 (5 bases). The CDR3 totals 15 residues. The V and J ends lost 2 bases and 1 base respectively, with 11 bases between them. CDR1 SNHLY and CDR2 FYNNEI come from the germline V gene. The CDR3 loop reads CASSEPGKGNYGYTF. For the CDR3, the DNA is TGTGCCAGCAGTGAACCAGGGAAGGGTAACTATGGCTACACCTTC. Full variable domain (outside the CDR3, taken from reference TRBV2 and TRBJ1-2): EPEVTQTPSHQVTQMGQEVILRCVPISNHLYFYWYRQILGQKVEFLVSFYNNEISEKSEIFDDQFSVERPDGSNFTLKIRSTKLEDSAMYFCASSEPGKGNYGYTFGSGTRLTVV.

The chain combines TRBV2 with TRBJ1-5; 10 nucleotides align to TRBD1. Trimming at V came to 6 bases and at J to 4 bases, leaving 15 bases not matched to a gene. The CDR3 totals 18 residues. Looked up from germline, CDR1 is SNHLY and CDR2 is FYNNEI. CDR3 amino acids: CASSVKLLGTGANQPQHF. In DNA form, the CDR3 reads TGTGCCAGCAGCGTTAAACTACTGGGGACAGGGGCTAATCAGCCCCAGCATTTT. The whole variable domain, remainder taken from reference TRBV2 and TRBJ1-5, is EPEVTQTPSHQVTQMGQEVILRCVPISNHLYFYWYRQILGQKVEFLVSFYNNEISEKSEIFDDQFSVERPDGSNFTLKIRSTKLEDSAMYFCASSVKLLGTGANQPQHFGDGTRLSIL.

This clone was recorded only once. Germline is not matched at one junction end, which may reflect a read error. The rearrangement joins TRBV7-7 to TRBJ1-2, with D possibly TRBD1 on 5 matching bases. The CDR3 has 16 amino acids. Germline V CDR1 and CDR2: SSHAT, FNYEAQ (reference sequence). CDR3 sequence: CASSLGTWGVYYGYTF. The CDR3 bases are TGTGCTAGCAGCTTAGGGACTTGGGGAGTTTACTATGGCTACACCTTC. The whole variable domain, remainder taken from reference TRBV7-7 and TRBJ1-2, is GAGVSQSPRYKVTKRGQDVTLRCDPISSHATLYWYQQALGQGPEFLTYFNYEAQPDKSGLPSDRFSAERPEGSISTLTIQRTEQRDSAMYRCASSLGTWGVYYGYTFGSGTRLTVV.

The chain carries TRBV19 and TRBJ2-1; TRBD2 matches 8 bases. Germline assignment: CDR1 LNHDA and CDR2 SQIVND (reference sequence). This CDR3 contains 15 residues. Trimming removed 3 bases from V and 10 bases from J; junction bases left unmatched: 11. Here the CDR3 DNA reads TGTGCCAGTAGTATTCTCGCTGGGACTAGGGGAGAGCAGTTCTTC. It encodes CASSILAGTRGEQFF.

This chain links TRBV6-5 with TRBJ1-1, with D possibly TRBD1 on 5 matching bases. The CDR3 is 16 amino acids. Germline lookup yields CDR1 MNHEY and CDR2 SVGAGI. V shed 2 bases and J shed 0 bases, with 13 bases lying between them. CDR3 nucleotide sequence: TGTGCCAGCAGTTACCGCCAGGGTAAAGTGAACACTGAAGCTTTCTTT. Its protein is CASSYRQGKVNTEAFF.

The chain joins TRBV7-9 to TRBJ1-1; D is possibly TRBD1 (6 bases). V was clipped by 11 bases and J by 1 base, with 17 bases between them. Germline loops: CDR1 SEHNR, CDR2 FQNEAQ (reference sequence). CDR3 length equals 14 residues. CDR3 sequence: CAAGSGDWNTEAFF. The CDR3 coding sequence is TGTGCCGCGGGCTCAGGGGATTGGAACACTGAAGCTTTCTTT.

The CDR3 loop is CASSLEGTGDGYTF. Written as DNA, the CDR3 is TGCGCCAGCAGCTTGGAGGGGACAGGTGATGGCTACACCTTC. V is TRBV5-1 and J is TRBJ1-2, with 8 bases fitting TRBD1. The trim removed 0 bases at V and 6 bases at J, leaving 4 bases unmatched. Germline V gene data show CDR1 as SGHRS and CDR2 as YFSETQ. The CDR3 totals 14 residues. The full variable domain, in which reference TRBV5-1 and TRBJ1-2 provide the parts outside the CDR3, is KAGVTQTPRYLIKTRGQQVTLSCSPISGHRSVSWYQQTPGQGLQFLFEYFSETQRNKGNFPGRFSGRQFSNSRSEMNVSTLELGDSALYLCASSLEGTGDGYTFGSGTRLTVV.

This sequence joins TRBV18 and TRBJ1-1, with TRBD1 identical over 7 bases. The CDR3 totals 15 residues. The V gene's germline CDR1 is KGHSH and CDR2 LQKENI. The junction had 7 bases not matched to a gene; V was cut back by 2 bases and J by 4 bases. Here the CDR3 DNA reads TGTGCCAGCTCACCATTGGAGGGGGCTGGCACTGAAGCTTTCTTT. As protein: CASSPLEGAGTEAFF.

In DNA, the CDR3 is TGTGCCAGCATCGACCCCGGGGAAGCCAAAAACATTCAGTACTTC. Its protein is CASIDPGEAKNIQYF. V gene TRBV6-4 combines with J gene TRBJ2-4; D is possibly TRBD2 (5 bases). The CDR3 contains 15 residues. The germline V and J ends were trimmed by 7 bases and 0 bases, with 13 bases remaining between them. In germline, CDR1 is MRHNA, CDR2 SNTAGT.

The chain has TRBV9 and TRBJ2-1; no reliable D call. Trimming shortened V by 0 bases and J by 6 bases, and 7 bases separated the two germline ends. The germline gives CDR1 SGDLS, CDR2 YYNGEE. The CDR3 length is 13 residues. The CDR3, as DNA: TGTGCCAGCAGCGTAGGACTCAGCAATGAGCAGTTCTTC. Protein sequence: CASSVGLSNEQFF.

The rearrangement uses TRBV25-1 and TRBJ1-4; 11 bases match TRBD1. This CDR3 has 17 residues. From germline, CDR1 is MGHDK and CDR2 SYGVNS. The V gene end was trimmed by 4 bases and the J gene end by 0 bases; junction bases not matched to a gene: 4. The CDR3 loop is CASSAGQGAPTNEKLFF. The CDR3 nucleotides are TGTGCCAGCAGTGCCGGACAGGGGGCGCCAACTAATGAAAAACTGTTTTTT.

The chain is built from TRBV11-1 and TRBJ1-1, with TRBD1 matching 8 bases. The germline V gene encodes CDR1 SGHAT and CDR2 FQDESV (reference sequence). J gave up 5 bases and V 3 bases, and 5 bases lay outside the gene matches. The CDR3 length is 14 residues. CDR3 coding DNA: TGTGCCAGCAGCTTTAACAGGGGGGAGACTGAAGCTTTCTTT. Amino acid sequence: CASSFNRGETEAFF.

The CDR3 bases are TGCAGCGTAACGGGACAGGGTGTCGGCTATGAGCAGTTCTTC. Its protein product is CSVTGQGVGYEQFF. The V and J genes are TRBV29-1 and TRBJ2-1; TRBD1 matches 9 bases. With 6 bases clipped from V and 8 bases from J, the junction kept 11 bases outside the gene matches. CDR1 is SQVTM, CDR2 ANQGSEA, per germline. This CDR3 is built from 14 residues.

This chain connects TRBV18 to TRBJ1-1; 8 nucleotides match TRBD1. The germline V gene has CDR1 KGHSH and CDR2 LQKENI. The CDR3 consists of 16 residues. The trim removed 4 bases at V and 2 bases at J, leaving 9 bases unmatched. CDR3 sequence: CASSQQGGSENTEAFF. Written as DNA, the CDR3 is TGTGCCAGCTCACAACAGGGGGGAAGCGAAAACACTGAAGCTTTCTTT.

The rearrangement joins TRBV18 to TRBJ2-6; a weak D match, TRBD1 (5 bases). Germline-derived CDR1 and CDR2 are KGHSH and LQKENI. The CDR3 runs 16 residues. Deletions cut 6 bases from V and 0 bases from J, with 12 bases between. CDR3 region: CASSRRRGSGANVLTF. CDR3 nucleotides: TGTGCCAGCTCCCGGAGAAGGGGCTCTGGGGCCAACGTCCTGACTTTC. Full variable domain (rest looked up from reference TRBV18 and TRBJ2-6): NAGVMQNPRHLVRRRGQEARLRCSPMKGHSHVYWYRQLPEEGLKFMVYLQKENIIDESGMPKERFSAEFPKEGPSILRIQQVVRGDSAAYFCASSRRRGSGANVLTFGAGSRLTVL.

The chain is built from TRBV19 and TRBJ1-2; D not certain. The CDR3 extends over 14 amino acids. The V and J ends lost 4 bases and 6 bases respectively, with 15 bases between them. The germline V gene has CDR1 LNHDA and CDR2 SQIVND (reference sequence). CDR3 sequence reads: CASSTEYHFNGYTF. DNA of the CDR3: TGTGCCAGTAGTACAGAATACCACTTTAATGGCTACACCTTC.

The chain recombines TRBV5-1 with TRBJ2-7; maybe TRBD2 (5 bases). Trimming removed 4 bases from V and 4 bases from J, with 18 bases in between. Looked up from germline, CDR1 is SGHRS and CDR2 is YFSETQ. This CDR3 is 15 amino acids long. CDR3 amino acids: CASSTRSGNPYEQYF. The CDR3 DNA follows: TGCGCCAGCAGCACGAGATCCGGGAACCCATACGAGCAGTACTTC. The full variable domain, with the rest looked up from reference TRBV5-1 and TRBJ2-7, is KAGVTQTPRYLIKTRGQQVTLSCSPISGHRSVSWYQQTPGQGLQFLFEYFSETQRNKGNFPGRFSGRQFSNSRSEMNVSTLELGDSALYLCASSTRSGNPYEQYFGPGTRLTVT.

The chain links TRBV5-1 to TRBJ2-7, with D maybe TRBD2 (6 bases). This CDR3 spans 15 amino acids. The germline gives CDR1 SGHRS, CDR2 YFSETQ. V was pared by 5 bases and J by 1 base, with 16 bases between. CDR3 sequence (DNA): TGCGCCAGCAGGGAGGGGCGGACGGAATCCTACGAGCAGTACTTC. This translates into CASREGRTESYEQYF. The full variable domain, completed using reference TRBV5-1 and TRBJ2-7, is KAGVTQTPRYLIKTRGQQVTLSCSPISGHRSVSWYQQTPGQGLQFLFEYFSETQRNKGNFPGRFSGRQFSNSRSEMNVSTLELGDSALYLCASREGRTESYEQYFGPGTRLTVT.

The rearrangement links TRBV1 to TRBJ2-7; no DNA check was done on the table's D call, TRBD2. TRBV1 is tagged as a pseudogene. CDR3 length: 18 amino acids. As DNA, the CDR3 is TGCACCAGCAGCCAAGCTGGTCGGCGGGTAGCGGGAGAGTGGGAGCAGTACTTC. It codes for CTSSQAGRRVAGEWEQYF.

This chain uses TRBV7-9 with TRBJ2-7, with unresolved D. V lost 1 base to trimming and J lost 0 bases, with 4 bases between them. CDR1 and CDR2 (germline): SEHNR, FQNEAQ (reference sequence). This CDR3 spans 13 amino acids. CDR3 nucleotide sequence: TGTGCCAGCAGCTTAGGCGACTCCTACGAGCAGTACTTC. Its protein product is CASSLGDSYEQYF.

This rearrangement joins TRBV9 to TRBJ2-1; weak D call: TRBD2 (5 bases). CDR1 and CDR2 (germline): SGDLS, YYNGEE. The V end was cut by 1 base, the J end by 4 bases, with 18 bases between. This CDR3 spans 17 amino acids. Written as DNA, the CDR3 is TGTGCCAGCAGCGTAAGCACAAGGGCTACGGGGTACAATGAGCAGTTCTTC. Protein product: CASSVSTRATGYNEQFF.

The J gene is TRBJ2-7, the V gene TRBV19; D is unclear. Trimming cost V 6 bases and J 0 bases, with 12 bases left between them. The germline V gene has CDR1 LNHDA and CDR2 SQIVND (reference sequence). The CDR3 extends over 14 amino acids. CDR3 nucleotide sequence: TGTGCCAGTAGGTTTCGGTGGAGCTCCTACGAGCAGTACTTC. It codes for CASRFRWSSYEQYF. Based on the CDR3 plus reference TRBV19 and TRBJ2-7, the full variable domain is DGGITQSPKYLFRKEGQNVTLSCEQNLNHDAMYWYRQDPGQGLRLIYYSQIVNDFQKGDIAEGYSVSREKKESFPLTVTSAQKNPTAFYLCASRFRWSSYEQYFGPGTRLTVT.

The rearrangement uses TRBV7-2 and TRBJ2-1; TRBD1 might be the D (6 bases). The CDR3 length is 15 residues. The germline gives CDR1 SGHTA, CDR2 FQGNSA. V was clipped by 5 bases and J by 8 bases, with 19 bases between them. The CDR3 reads CASSLSSGHFDEQFF. The CDR3 nucleotides read TGTGCCAGCAGCCTCTCGTCGGGACATTTCGATGAGCAGTTCTTC.